This TCR beta chain was identified during a study of PD-1 blockade in mismatch repair-deficient tumors. In the study overall: Patients had eleven to twelve mismatch repair-deficient cancer types and were previously treated and progressing.

Measured with immunoSEQ multiplex PCR; TCRdb has only the in-frame clones, and not every one. The data contain about 14,000 clones, roughly 84% of them singletons. The time point here: approximately 10-day in vitro stimulation with candidate neoantigen peptide 4. All patients were mismatch repair deficient, assessed by either PCR or immunohistochemistry. A roughly ten-day in vitro culture was run per each of seven reactive peptides. The CDR3 has 14 residues. Germline loops: CDR1 SQVTM, CDR2 ANQGSEA. Between the trimmed V and J ends, which lost 3 bases and 4 bases, there was a span of 13 bases. As regards this clone: Its specificity is not known.

The TCR sequence derives from an adult with mismatch repair-deficient cancer. Source: cells cultured in vitro, taken from a patient treated with pembrolizumab. The chain has TRBV29-1 and TRBJ1-5; the D gene is possibly TRBD1 (5 bases). The DNA for the CDR3 is TGCAGCGTTGAGGGGGGTGGGCCGAATCAGCCCCAGCATTTT. Translated, it gives CSVEGGGPNQPQHF.